The source of this T cell receptor (beta chain) is a study of cytomegalovirus exposure and HLA in healthy donors. A note on this clone: As yet, its antigen is unknown. The sample holds other DNA sequences that translate to the same CDR3.

The germline CDR1 and CDR2 sequences are SEHNR and FQNEAQ (reference sequence). This CDR3 has 15 residues. Trimming at V came to 2 bases and at J to 3 bases, leaving 2 bases not matched to a gene. Primers for the PCR totalled 60 Vbeta and 13 Jbeta. Profiled with immunoSEQ multiplex PCR; TCRdb holds only in-frame clones, not every one. The sample records around 180,000 clones, about four fifths being singletons. General observations from the study: The authors enumerated over 150 TCR beta chains as linked to cytomegalovirus. Relative to the approximately 660-donor mean, N-insertions were reportedly fewer in an Asian-associated ancestry cluster in a later analysis.

What was sequenced was PBMCs. This TCR came from a young man in good health and CMV-seropositive. The V call is TRBV7-9, the J call TRBJ2-1; 9 bases map to TRBD2. The CDR3 DNA reads as TGTGCCAGCAGCTTAAGTAGCGGGGGCTACAATGAGCAGTTCTTC. Its translation: CASSLSSGGYNEQFF.